Listed below are T cell receptor beta chains from one sample, sequenced in a study of blood T cell repertoires in COVID-19. Assay used: immunoSEQ multiplex PCR; TCRdb lists only in-frame clones, some missing. The sample consists of approximately 230,000 clones, about nine tenths of them appearing once. Material for sequencing was PBMCs or T cells enriched from blood (not recorded which). Receptor source: a man in his forties who had recovered from COVID-19. Each CDR3 is given with its conserved first and last residue. D genes are given only for firm matches. Size is omitted from some rows. Given values are once, few, many or a class for expanded clones.

V,J,D,size,DNA,CDR3
TRBV19,TRBJ2-3,-,once,TGTGCCAGTACGAGATCAGATACGCAGTATTTT,CASTRSDTQYF
TRBV12-5,TRBJ2-7,TRBD2,-,TGTGCTAGTGGTTTGCCCCCCCACACTAGCGGGAGGGCCCGTAAATCCGAGCAGTACTTC,CASGLPPHTSGRARKSEQYF
TRBV4-3,TRBJ2-7,-,-,TGCGCCAGCAGCCAAGAGGTTACTAGCAACTTTTACGAGCAGTACTTC,CASSQEVTSNFYEQYF
TRBV7-2,TRBJ2-1,-,-,TGTGCCAGCACCCATGGACAGAGCCTCAATGAGCAGTTCTTC,CASTHGQSLNEQFF
TRBV15,TRBJ2-1,TRBD2,-,TGTGCCACCAGCAGAGATCTTGGTAGCGGGAGTTCTTACAATGAGCAGTTCTTC,CATSRDLGSGSSYNEQFF
TRBV2,TRBJ1-4,-,-,TGTGCCAGCAGTGAGATTGTTCGAGGGTTTAATGAAAAACTGTTTTTT,CASSEIVRGFNEKLFF
TRBV11-2,TRBJ2-1,TRBD2,-,TGTGCCAGCAGCTTTCGGGGGGGCCAATCCTACAATGAGCAGTTCTTC,CASSFRGGQSYNEQFF
TRBV5-1,TRBJ2-5,TRBD2,-,TGCGCCAGCAGCTTGGGCGGGAGCCAAGCAACCCAGTACTTC,CASSLGGSQATQYF
TRBV5-1,TRBJ2-2,-,-,TGCGCCAGCAGCCTGGACTCTTCCGGCACCGGGGAGCTGTTTTTT,CASSLDSSGTGELFF
TRBV15,TRBJ2-7,-,-,TGTGCCACCAGCAGAGATCGTGGACACCTTTACGAGCAGTACTTC,CATSRDRGHLYEQYF
TRBV4-2,TRBJ1-1,-,-,TGTGCCAGCAGCCAAGATTTCGCCAGGAACACTGAAGCTTTCTTT,CASSQDFARNTEAFF
TRBV6-5,TRBJ2-2,-,-,TGTGCCAGCAGTCGTATGACTACCGGGGAGCTGTTTTTT,CASSRMTTGELFF
TRBV4-1,TRBJ1-2,-,-,TGCGCCAGCAGCCAAGACAAACGGGAACTTAACTATGGCTACACCTTC,CASSQDKRELNYGYTF
TRBV2,TRBJ2-3,TRBD2,-,TGTGCCAGCAGACCCGGGACTAGCCGCACAGATACGCAGTATTTT,CASRPGTSRTDTQYF
TRBV4-3,TRBJ1-6,TRBD1,few,TGCGCCAGCAGCCAACAGGGACAGAGCTCCTATAATTCACCCCTCCACTTT,CASSQQGQSSYNSPLHF
TRBV5-4,TRBJ2-5,-,-,TGTGCCAGCAGCTTTGAGGAGACCCAGTACTTC,CASSFEETQYF
TRBV7-9,TRBJ2-3,TRBD2,-,TGTGCCAGCAGTCTACTAGCGGGGGAGACAGATACGCAGTATTTT,CASSLLAGETDTQYF
TRBV11-3,TRBJ1-6,-,-,TGTGCCAGCAGCTTGGACAGCAGCAATTCACCCCTCCACTTT,CASSLDSSNSPLHF
TRBV7-3,TRBJ2-3,-,-,TGTGCCAGCAGCTTAATCGTTCCGGATACGCAGTATTTT,CASSLIVPDTQYF
TRBV9,TRBJ1-1,-,-,TGTGCCAGCAGCGTAGCCTCTGGTCTAGAAGGTGAAGCTTTCTTT,CASSVASGLEGEAFF